Below, 6 T cell receptor beta chains from the same sample are listed, as sequenced in a study of blood T cell repertoires in COVID-19. Libraries were prepared by immunoSEQ multiplex PCR; TCRdb keeps only in-frame clonotypes and omits some of them. The table records fewer than 250,000 clones, less than 90% of them present only once. The sample consisted of peripheral blood. Receptors originate from a woman between 50 and 59 years old with acute or convalescent COVID-19.

This clone has only one observation. This chain links TRBV12-3 or TRBV12-4 with TRBJ2-7; weak D call: TRBD1 (5 bases). Trimming removed 3 bases from V and 4 bases from J, with 10 bases in between. The CDR3 length is 13 residues. For the CDR3, the DNA is TGTGCCAGCAGTTTCACGCAGGGATACGAGCAGTACTTC. Encoded protein: CASSFTQGYEQYF.

The chain uses TRBV18 and TRBJ2-2; 9 positions agree with TRBD2. CDR1 KGHSH and CDR2 LQKENI come from the germline V gene. The CDR3 runs to 15 residues. J was trimmed by 3 bases and V by 6 bases; bases with no gene match: 5. The CDR3 spells CASSFRLADTGELFF. The CDR3 DNA sequence: TGTGCCAGCTCTTTTCGACTAGCGGACACCGGGGAGCTGTTTTTT.

J is TRBJ2-1 and V is TRBV7-6; a weak D match, TRBD2 (6 bases). The CDR3 loop spans 16 amino acids. The V end was cut by 3 bases, the J end by 0 bases, with 12 bases between. Germline CDR1 and CDR2: SGHVS and FNYEAQ. The CDR3 coding sequence is TGTGCCAGCAGCTTTCTGGTGGGGGGCTCCTACAATGAGCAGTTCTTC. Translating it yields CASSFLVGGSYNEQFF.

V gene TRBV5-5 combines with J gene TRBJ1-1; TRBD1 matches 7 bases. The CDR3 sequence is 14 residues long. The germline CDR1 and CDR2 sequences are SGHKS and YYEKEE (reference sequence). V gave up 4 bases and J gave up 5 bases; unmatched junction bases: 8. The CDR3: CASSTGVGGTEAFF. The CDR3 DNA reads as TGTGCCAGCAGCACAGGGGTTGGTGGGACTGAAGCTTTCTTT. Full variable domain (rest looked up from reference TRBV5-5 and TRBJ1-1): DAGVTQSPTHLIKTRGQQVTLRCSPISGHKSVSWYQQVLGQGPQFIFQYYEKEERGRGNFPDRFSARQFPNYSSELNVNALLLGDSALYLCASSTGVGGTEAFFGQGTRLTVV.

J is TRBJ1-4 and V is TRBV5-1, with D tentatively TRBD1 (5 bases). Germline V gene sequence: CDR1 SGHRS, CDR2 YFSETQ. The CDR3 length is 12 residues. The V gene lost 4 bases and the J gene lost 12 bases, with 13 bases spanning the gap. CDR3 protein: CASSPTGDELFF. The DNA of the CDR3 is TGCGCCAGCAGCCCCACGGGGGACGAACTGTTTTTT.

The chain couples TRBV11-2 to TRBJ2-2, with D perhaps TRBD2 (6 bases). Germline assignment: CDR1 SGHAT and CDR2 FQNNGV. CDR3 length: 14 amino acids. V lost 5 bases and J 7 bases, leaving 14 bases between the germline ends. In DNA, the CDR3 is TGTGCCAGCAGCCCCCGGGTGGAGGGCGGGGAGCTGTTTTTT. Its translation is CASSPRVEGGELFF.